This TCR beta chain originates from a study of T cell responses to AZD1222 COVID-19 vaccine. Using immunoSEQ multiplex PCR, the repertoire was profiled, and TCRdb retains in-frame clones only, with some absent. The sample has 140,000 to 150,000 clones, 85% to 95% seen once; the top ten hold 2.8%. As to this clone: Antigen unknown.

Germline CDR1 MNHEY, CDR2 SVGAGI. V dropped 11 bases and J dropped 5 bases, with 12 bases sitting between them. CDR3 length equals 12 residues. Study-wide findings and caveats: With dominance at 160-218 and 743-854, vaccine-associated CD4 TCRs spanned spike. Clonal diversity was possibly underestimated, and white British individuals and females predominated among donors. Among those given AZD1222, only five or six were seropositive at baseline. Repertoires were obtained only post-peak T cell response.

This TCR was sampled from an adult in good health. This sample comprised peripheral blood, obtained on day 0 of MenACWY control vaccination. The rearrangement links TRBV6-5 to TRBJ2-2; no reliable D call. The CDR3 loop is CAPASITGELFF. In nucleotides, the CDR3 is TGTGCCCCAGCGTCCATAACCGGGGAGCTGTTTTTT.